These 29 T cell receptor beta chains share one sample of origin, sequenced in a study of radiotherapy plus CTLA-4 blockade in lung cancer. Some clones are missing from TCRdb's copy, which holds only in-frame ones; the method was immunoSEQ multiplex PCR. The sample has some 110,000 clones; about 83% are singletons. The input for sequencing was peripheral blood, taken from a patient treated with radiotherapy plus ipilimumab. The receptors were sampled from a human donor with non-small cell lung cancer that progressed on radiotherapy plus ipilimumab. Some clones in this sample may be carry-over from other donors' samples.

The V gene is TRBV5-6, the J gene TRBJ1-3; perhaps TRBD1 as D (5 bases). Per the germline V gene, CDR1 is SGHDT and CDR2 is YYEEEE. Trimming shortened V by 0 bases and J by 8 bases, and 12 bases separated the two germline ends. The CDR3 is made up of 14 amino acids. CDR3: CASSLAGGRYTIYF. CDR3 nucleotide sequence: TGTGCCAGCAGCTTGGCTGGGGGACGGTACACCATATATTTT.

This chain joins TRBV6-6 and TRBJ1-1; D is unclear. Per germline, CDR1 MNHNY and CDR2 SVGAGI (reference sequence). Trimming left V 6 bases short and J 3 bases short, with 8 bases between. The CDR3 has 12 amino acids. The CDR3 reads CASSIQDTEAFF. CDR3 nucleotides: TGTGCCAGCAGCATCCAGGACACTGAAGCTTTCTTT.

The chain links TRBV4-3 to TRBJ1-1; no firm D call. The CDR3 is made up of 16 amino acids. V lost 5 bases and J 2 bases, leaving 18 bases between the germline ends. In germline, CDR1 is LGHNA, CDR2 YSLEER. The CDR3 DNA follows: TGCGCCAGCAGCGGCCACCAGACTCGCACTAACACTGAAGCTTTCTTT. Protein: CASSGHQTRTNTEAFF.

The CDR3 protein is CASTPTPRFFETQYF. In nucleotides, the CDR3 is TGTGCCAGTACCCCTACCCCGAGGTTTTTCGAGACCCAGTACTTC. This rearrangement joins TRBV19 to TRBJ2-5; no definite D call. The V gene lost 7 bases and the J gene lost 5 bases, with 20 bases spanning the gap. This CDR3 has 15 residues. CDR1 LNHDA and CDR2 SQIVND come from the germline V gene (reference sequence).

CDR3: CASSRQEQETQYF. The CDR3 DNA reads as TGTGCCAGCTCACGACAGGAGCAAGAGACCCAGTACTTC. The gene calls are TRBV18 and TRBJ2-5; TRBD1 is a possible D gene (6 bases). Per germline, CDR1 KGHSH and CDR2 LQKENI. This CDR3 is built from 13 residues. Trimming removed 4 bases from V and 2 bases from J, with 8 bases in between.

CDR3 in DNA: TGTGCCAGCAGCCCTAGCACAGATACGCAGTATTTT. This gives the protein CASSPSTDTQYF. The rearrangement links TRBV7-2 to TRBJ2-3; no firm D call. CDR1 SGHTA and CDR2 FQGNSA come from the germline V gene. The CDR3 is 12 residues long. Trimming removed 5 bases from V and 0 bases from J, with 3 bases in between.

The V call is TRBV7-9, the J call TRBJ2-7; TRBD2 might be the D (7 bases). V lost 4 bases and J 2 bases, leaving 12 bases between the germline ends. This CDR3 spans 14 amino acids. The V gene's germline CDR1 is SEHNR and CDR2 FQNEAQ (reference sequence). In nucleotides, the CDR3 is TGTGCCAGCAGCTCTAGGGGGGGTCCCTACGAGCAGTACTTC. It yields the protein CASSSRGGPYEQYF. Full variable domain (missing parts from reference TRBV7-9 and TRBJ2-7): DTGVSQNPRHKITKRGQNVTFRCDPISEHNRLYWYRQTLGQGPEFLTYFQNEAQLEKSRLLSDRFSAERPKGSFSTLEIQRTEQGDSAMYLCASSSRGGPYEQYFGPGTRLTVT.

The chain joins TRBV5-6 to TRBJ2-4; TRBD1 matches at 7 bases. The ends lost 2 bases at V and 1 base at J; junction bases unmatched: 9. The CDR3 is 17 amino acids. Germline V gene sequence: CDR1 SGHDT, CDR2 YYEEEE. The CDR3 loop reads CASSLSYGQAAKNIQYF. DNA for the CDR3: TGTGCCAGCAGCTTATCTTATGGACAGGCGGCCAAAAACATTCAGTACTTC.

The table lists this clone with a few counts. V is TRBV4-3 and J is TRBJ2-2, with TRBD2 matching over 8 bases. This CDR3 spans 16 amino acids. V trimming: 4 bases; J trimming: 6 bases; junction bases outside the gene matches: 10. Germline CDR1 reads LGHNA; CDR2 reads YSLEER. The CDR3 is CASSRLEGLVPGELFF. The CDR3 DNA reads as TGCGCCAGCAGCCGGCTGGAGGGACTAGTTCCCGGGGAGCTGTTTTTT.

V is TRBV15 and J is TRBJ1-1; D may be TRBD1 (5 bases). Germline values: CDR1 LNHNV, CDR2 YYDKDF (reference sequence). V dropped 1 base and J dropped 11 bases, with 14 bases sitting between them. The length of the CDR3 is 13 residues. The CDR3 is CATSRALTGLAFF. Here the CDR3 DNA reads TGTGCCACCAGCAGAGCCTTAACAGGTCTGGCTTTCTTT.

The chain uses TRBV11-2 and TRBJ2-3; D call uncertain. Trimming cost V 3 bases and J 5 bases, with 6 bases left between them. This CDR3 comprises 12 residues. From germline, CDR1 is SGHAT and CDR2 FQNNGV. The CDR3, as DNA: TGTGCCAGCAGCTTCTCAGAAGATACGCAGTATTTT. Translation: CASSFSEDTQYF.

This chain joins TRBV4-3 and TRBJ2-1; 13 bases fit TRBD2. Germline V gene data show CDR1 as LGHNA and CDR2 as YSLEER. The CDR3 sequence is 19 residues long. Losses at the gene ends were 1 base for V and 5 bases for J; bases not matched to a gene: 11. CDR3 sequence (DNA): TGCGCCAGCAGCCAAGCCTGGACTAGCGGGGGACCGAGGAACAATGAGCAGTTCTTC. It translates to CASSQAWTSGGPRNNEQFF.

The DNA for the CDR3 is TGTGCCAGCAGTTACTCGAGGGGGAATAATGAAAAACTGTTTTTT. Translation gives CASSYSRGNNEKLFF. This chain uses TRBV6-5 with TRBJ1-4, with D possibly being TRBD1 (6 bases). Germline lookup yields CDR1 MNHEY and CDR2 SVGAGI. CDR3 length: 15 residues. Trimming shortened V by 0 bases and J by 4 bases, and 9 bases separated the two germline ends.

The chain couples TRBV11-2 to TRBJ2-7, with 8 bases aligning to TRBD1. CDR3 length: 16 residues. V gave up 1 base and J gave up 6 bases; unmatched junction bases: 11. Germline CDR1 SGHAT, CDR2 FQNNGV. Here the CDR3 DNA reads TGTGCCAGCAGCTTAGTGGCGGGACAGGTACTCTCCGAGCAGTACTTC. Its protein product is CASSLVAGQVLSEQYF. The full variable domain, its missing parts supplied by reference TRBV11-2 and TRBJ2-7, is EAGVAQSPRYKIIEKRQSVAFWCNPISGHATLYWYQQILGQGPKLLIQFQNNGVVDDSQLPKDRFSAERLKGVDSTLKIQPAKLEDSAVYLCASSLVAGQVLSEQYFGPGTRLTVT.

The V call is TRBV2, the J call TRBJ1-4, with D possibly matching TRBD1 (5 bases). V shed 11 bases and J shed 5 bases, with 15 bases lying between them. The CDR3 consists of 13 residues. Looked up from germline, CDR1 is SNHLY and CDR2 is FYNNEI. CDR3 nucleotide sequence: TGTGCCGGTTCCTGGGACCGGAATGAAAAACTGTTTTTT. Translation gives CAGSWDRNEKLFF.

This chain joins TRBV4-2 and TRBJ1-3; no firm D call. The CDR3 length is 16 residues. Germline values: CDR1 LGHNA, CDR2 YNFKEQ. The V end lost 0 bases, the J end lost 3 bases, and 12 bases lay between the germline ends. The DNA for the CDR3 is TGTGCCAGCAGCCAAGATTTCCGGGAAGGTGGAAACACCATATATTTT. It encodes CASSQDFREGGNTIYF.

CDR3 loop: CASSSYSGRGSQNYGYTF. CDR3 sequence (DNA): TGTGCCAGCAGCTCCTACTCCGGCCGGGGGTCCCAAAACTATGGCTACACCTTC. This sequence joins TRBV9 and TRBJ1-2, with D perhaps matching TRBD1 (5 bases). Germline V gene sequence: CDR1 SGDLS, CDR2 YYNGEE. V dropped 4 bases and J dropped 2 bases, with 24 bases sitting between them. This CDR3 is 18 amino acids long.

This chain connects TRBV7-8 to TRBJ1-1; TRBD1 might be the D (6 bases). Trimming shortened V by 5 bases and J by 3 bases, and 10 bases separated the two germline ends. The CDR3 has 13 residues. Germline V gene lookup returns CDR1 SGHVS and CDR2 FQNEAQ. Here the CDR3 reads CASSLTGHTEAFF. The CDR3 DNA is TGTGCCAGCAGCCTAACAGGGCACACTGAAGCTTTCTTT.

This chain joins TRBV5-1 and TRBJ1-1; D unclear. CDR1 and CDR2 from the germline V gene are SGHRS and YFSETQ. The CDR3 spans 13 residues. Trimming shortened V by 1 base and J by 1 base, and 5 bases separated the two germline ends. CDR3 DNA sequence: TGCGCCAGCAGCTTGCTCCCGAACACTGAAGCTTTCTTT. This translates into CASSLLPNTEAFF.

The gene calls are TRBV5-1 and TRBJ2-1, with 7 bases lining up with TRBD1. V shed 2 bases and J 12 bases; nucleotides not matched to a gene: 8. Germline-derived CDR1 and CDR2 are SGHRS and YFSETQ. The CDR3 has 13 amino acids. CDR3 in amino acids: CASSFLDRQGQFF. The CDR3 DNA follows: TGCGCCAGCAGCTTTTTAGACCGACAGGGGCAGTTCTTC.

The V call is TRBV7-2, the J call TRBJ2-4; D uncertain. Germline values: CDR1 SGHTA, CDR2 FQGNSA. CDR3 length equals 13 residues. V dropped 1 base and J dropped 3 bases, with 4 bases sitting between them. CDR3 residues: CASSLVDKNIQYF. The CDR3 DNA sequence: TGTGCCAGCAGCTTAGTTGACAAAAACATTCAGTACTTC.

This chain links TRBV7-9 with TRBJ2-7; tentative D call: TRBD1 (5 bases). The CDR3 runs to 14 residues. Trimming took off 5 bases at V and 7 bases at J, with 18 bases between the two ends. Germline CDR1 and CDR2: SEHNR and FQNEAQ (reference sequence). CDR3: CASSRLDSRVEQYF. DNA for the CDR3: TGTGCCAGCAGCAGACTTGACAGCCGAGTGGAGCAGTACTTC.

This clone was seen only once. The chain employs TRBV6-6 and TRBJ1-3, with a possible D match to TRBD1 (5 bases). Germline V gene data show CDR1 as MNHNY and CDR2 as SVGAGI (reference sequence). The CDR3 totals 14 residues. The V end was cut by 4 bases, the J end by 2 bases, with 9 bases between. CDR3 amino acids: CASSFQGAGNTIYF. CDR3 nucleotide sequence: TGTGCCAGCAGTTTCCAGGGAGCTGGAAACACCATATATTTT.

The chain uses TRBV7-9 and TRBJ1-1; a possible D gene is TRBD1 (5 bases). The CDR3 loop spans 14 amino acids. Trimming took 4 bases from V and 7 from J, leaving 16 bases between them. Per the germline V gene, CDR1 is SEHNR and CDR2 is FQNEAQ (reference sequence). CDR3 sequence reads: CASSSGTWGYEAFF. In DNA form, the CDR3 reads TGTGCCAGCAGCTCCGGGACGTGGGGCTATGAAGCTTTCTTT.

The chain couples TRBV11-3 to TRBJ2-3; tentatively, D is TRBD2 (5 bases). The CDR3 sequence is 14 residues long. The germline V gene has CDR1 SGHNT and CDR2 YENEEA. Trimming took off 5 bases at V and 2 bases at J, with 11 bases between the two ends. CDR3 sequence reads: CASSRDTTTDTQYF. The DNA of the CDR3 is TGTGCCAGCAGCCGGGATACCACCACAGATACGCAGTATTTT. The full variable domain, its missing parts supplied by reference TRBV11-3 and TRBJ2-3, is EAGVVQSPRYKIIEKKQPVAFWCNPISGHNTLYWYLQNLGQGPELLIRYENEEAVDDSQLPKDRFSAERLKGVDSTLKIQPAELGDSAVYLCASSRDTTTDTQYFGPGTRLTVL.

The CDR3 nucleotides are TGTGCCAGCAGCCCCACGGAAGCGGGGAGCTACGAGCAGTACTTC. This translates into CASSPTEAGSYEQYF. V gene TRBV9 combines with J gene TRBJ2-7, with 7 positions matching TRBD2. Germline V gives CDR1 SGDLS, CDR2 YYNGEE. J lost 3 bases, V lost 4 bases, and 10 bases had no gene match. The CDR3 runs to 15 residues.

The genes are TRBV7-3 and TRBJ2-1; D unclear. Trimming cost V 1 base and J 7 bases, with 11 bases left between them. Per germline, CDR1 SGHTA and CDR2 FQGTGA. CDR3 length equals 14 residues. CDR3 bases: TGTGCCAGCAGCTTAAATCCCGGAGCGAATGAGCAGTTCTTC. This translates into CASSLNPGANEQFF.

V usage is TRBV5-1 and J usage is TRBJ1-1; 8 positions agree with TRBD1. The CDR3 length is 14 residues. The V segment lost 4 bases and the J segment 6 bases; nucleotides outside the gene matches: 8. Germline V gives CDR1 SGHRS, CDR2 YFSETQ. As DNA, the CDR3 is TGCGCCAGCAGCCCAGGACAGGGTATGTCTGAAGCTTTCTTT. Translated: CASSPGQGMSEAFF.

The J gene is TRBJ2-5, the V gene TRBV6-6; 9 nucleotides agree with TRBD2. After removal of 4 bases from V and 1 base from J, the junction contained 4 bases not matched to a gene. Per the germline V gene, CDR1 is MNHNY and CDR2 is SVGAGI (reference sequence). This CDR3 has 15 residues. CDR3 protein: CASSSLAGIQETQYF. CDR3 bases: TGTGCCAGCAGTTCCCTAGCGGGGATCCAAGAGACCCAGTACTTC.